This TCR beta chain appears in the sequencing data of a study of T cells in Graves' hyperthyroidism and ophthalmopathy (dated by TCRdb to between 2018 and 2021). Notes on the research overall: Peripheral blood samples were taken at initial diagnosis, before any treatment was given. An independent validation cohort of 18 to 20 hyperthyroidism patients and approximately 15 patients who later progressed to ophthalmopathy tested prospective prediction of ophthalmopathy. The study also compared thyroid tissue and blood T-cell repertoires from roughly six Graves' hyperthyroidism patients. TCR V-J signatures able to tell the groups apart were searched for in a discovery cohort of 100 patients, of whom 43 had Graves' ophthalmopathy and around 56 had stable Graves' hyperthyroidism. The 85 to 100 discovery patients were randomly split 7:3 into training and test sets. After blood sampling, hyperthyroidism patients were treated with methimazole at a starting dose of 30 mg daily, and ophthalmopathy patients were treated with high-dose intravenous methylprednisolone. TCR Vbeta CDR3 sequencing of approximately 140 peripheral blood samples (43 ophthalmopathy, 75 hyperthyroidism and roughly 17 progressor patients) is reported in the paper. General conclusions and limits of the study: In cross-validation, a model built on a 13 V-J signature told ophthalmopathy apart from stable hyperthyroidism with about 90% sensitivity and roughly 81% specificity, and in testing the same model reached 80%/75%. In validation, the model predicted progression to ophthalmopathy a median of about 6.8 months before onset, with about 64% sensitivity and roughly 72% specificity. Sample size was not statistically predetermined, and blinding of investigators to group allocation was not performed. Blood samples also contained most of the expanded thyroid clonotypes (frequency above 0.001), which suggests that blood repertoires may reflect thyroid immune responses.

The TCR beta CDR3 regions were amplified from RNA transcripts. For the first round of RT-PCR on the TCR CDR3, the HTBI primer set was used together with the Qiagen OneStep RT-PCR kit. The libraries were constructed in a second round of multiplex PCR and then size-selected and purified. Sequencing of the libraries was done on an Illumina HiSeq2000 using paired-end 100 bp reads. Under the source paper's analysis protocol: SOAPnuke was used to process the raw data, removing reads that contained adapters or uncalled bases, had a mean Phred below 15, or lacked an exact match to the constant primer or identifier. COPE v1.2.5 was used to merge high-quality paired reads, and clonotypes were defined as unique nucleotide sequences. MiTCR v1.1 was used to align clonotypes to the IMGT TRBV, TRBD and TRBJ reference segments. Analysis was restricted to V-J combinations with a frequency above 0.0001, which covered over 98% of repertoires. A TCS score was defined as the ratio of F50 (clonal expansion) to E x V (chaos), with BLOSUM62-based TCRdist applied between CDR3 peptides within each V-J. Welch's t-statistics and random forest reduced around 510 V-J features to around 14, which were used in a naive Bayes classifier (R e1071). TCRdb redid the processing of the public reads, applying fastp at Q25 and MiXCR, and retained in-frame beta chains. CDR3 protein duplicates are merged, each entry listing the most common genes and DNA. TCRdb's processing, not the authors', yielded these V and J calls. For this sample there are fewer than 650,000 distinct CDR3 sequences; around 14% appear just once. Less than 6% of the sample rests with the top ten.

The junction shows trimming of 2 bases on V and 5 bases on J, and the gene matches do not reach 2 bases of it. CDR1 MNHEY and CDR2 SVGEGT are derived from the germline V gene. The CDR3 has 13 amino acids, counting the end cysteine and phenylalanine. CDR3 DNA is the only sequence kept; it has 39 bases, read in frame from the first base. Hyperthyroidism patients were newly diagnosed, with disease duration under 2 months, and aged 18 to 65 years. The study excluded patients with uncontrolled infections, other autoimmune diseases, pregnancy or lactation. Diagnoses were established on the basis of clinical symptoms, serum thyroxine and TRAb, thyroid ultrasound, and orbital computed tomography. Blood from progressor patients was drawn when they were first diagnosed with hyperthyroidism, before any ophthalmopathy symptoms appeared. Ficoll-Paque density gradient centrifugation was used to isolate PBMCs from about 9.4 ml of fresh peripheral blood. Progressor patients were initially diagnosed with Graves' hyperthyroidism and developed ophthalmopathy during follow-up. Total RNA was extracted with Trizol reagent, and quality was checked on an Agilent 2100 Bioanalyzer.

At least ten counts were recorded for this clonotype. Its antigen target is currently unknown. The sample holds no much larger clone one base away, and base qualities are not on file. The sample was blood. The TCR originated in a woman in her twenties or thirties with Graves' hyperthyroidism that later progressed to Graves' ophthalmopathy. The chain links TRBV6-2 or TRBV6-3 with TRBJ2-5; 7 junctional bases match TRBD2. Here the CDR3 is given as CASSYTSVETQYF. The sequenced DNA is TGTGCCAGCAGTTACACTAGCGTCGAGACCCAGTACTTC.